This T cell receptor beta chain was recovered during a study of T cells expressing NK-cell markers (dated by TCRdb to about 2020). About the investigation overall: In sorted CD3+CD56+NKG2C+, CD3+CD56+NKG2C- and CD3+CD56-NKG2C+ T-cell subsets from 7 or 8 donors, TCR beta-chain repertoires were profiled. Of the eight sequenced donors, seven were found to be HCMV-seropositive and one was found to be HCMV-seronegative. All eight donors whose samples were sequenced were randomly selected healthy volunteers, three of them men and five women. Libraries were sequenced as 2 x 150 bp reads on Illumina HiSeq 2000/2500, MiSeq or NextSeq. Broad study findings and their caveats: In over five donors, the dominant CD3+CD56+NKG2C+ clonotypes were among the top 10 CD8+ clonotypes and accounted for about 1.0-7.5% of CD8+ T cells. Whether the expanded NKG2C-expressing T cell clones were specific for HCMV antigens was left unclear. Those dominant clonotypes were again the most abundant among CD3+CD56-NKG2C+ cells in a handful of donors, at roughly 25-65%.

The cysteine opens and the phenylalanine closes a CDR3 of 16 amino acids. DNA is not on record. The germline V gene (reference sequence) sets CDR1 to DFQATT and CDR2 to SNEGSKA. Instrument used: Illumina HiSeq 2000. The TCR beta cDNA libraries were made using 5'RACE template switching, a step that added both a universal primer site and unique molecular identifiers. cDNA synthesis was primed from the TCR beta constant segment and was followed by two successive PCR amplification steps. Regarding the original processing steps: MIGEC was used to demultiplex reads and group reads by UMI, and MiTCR was used to assemble and quantify clonotypes. To exclude erroneous sequences, any TCR cDNA sequence not supported by at least two reads was discarded. The tcR package was used for downstream repertoire analysis, and clonotypes were matched across fractions by CDR3 nucleotide sequence plus V segment. VDJmatch was used to annotate antigen specificity against VDJdb, with one amino acid substitution in CDR3 permitted. The reads were reprocessed in TCRdb, with one entry per CDR3 protein sequence and no accompanying DNA. TCRdb, rather than the study authors, made the V and J calls. The data table for this sample lists some 280,000 distinct CDR3 sequences. The ten largest clonotypes hold about 0.39% of the sample.

A commercial ELISA kit detecting HCMV-specific IgG in serum was used to determine HCMV serostatus. Ficoll density gradient centrifugation was used to isolate peripheral blood mononuclear cells from blood. Details on this clonotype: The antigen it recognizes is unknown.

The sequenced sample was blood T cells: a sorted CD56 or NKG2C T cell subset, CD4+ or CD8+ T cells, or bulk PBMC T cells (not recorded which). The sequence joins TRBV20-1 to TRBJ2-1; the TCRdb D gene call, TRBD2, has no DNA to confirm it. The TCR sequence derives from a man aged 18-30 years in good health. Donor details come from another sample of the same person, matched by shared clones. CDR3 loop: CSARALAGGVHNEQFF.